Presented here are 26 T cell receptor beta chains from one specimen sequenced in a study of T cell responses to AZD1222 COVID-19 vaccine. Repertoires were generated with immunoSEQ multiplex PCR, while TCRdb's copy carries only in-frame clones and drops some. The top ten hold approximately 4.5% of the sample, which has roughly 140,000 clones, around 91% seen once. The starting material was peripheral blood, obtained on day 0 of AZD1222 vaccination. Receptors originate from an adult in good health.

This chain connects TRBV7-9 to TRBJ2-1; D ambiguous. Between the trimmed V and J ends, which lost 5 bases and 6 bases, there was a span of 11 bases. CDR1 and CDR2 from the germline V gene are SEHNR and FQNEAQ (reference sequence). The CDR3 is made up of 13 amino acids. In DNA, the CDR3 is TGTGCCAGCAGCCCGAGTGGCCGCAATGAGCAGTTCTTC. Its protein product is CASSPSGRNEQFF.

The CDR3 protein is CAISARAGANQPQHF. DNA of the CDR3: TGTGCCATCAGTGCTAGGGCAGGAGCTAATCAGCCCCAGCATTTT. The V gene is TRBV10-3, the J gene TRBJ1-5, with no clear D. Per the germline V gene, CDR1 is ENHRY and CDR2 is SYGVKD. Trimming took off 4 bases at V and 4 bases at J, with 14 bases between the two ends. The CDR3 has 15 amino acids.

V usage is TRBV7-8 and J usage is TRBJ2-1; the D gene is possibly TRBD2 (6 bases). Trimming removed 5 bases from V and 7 bases from J, with 18 bases in between. Per germline, CDR1 SGHVS and CDR2 FQNEAQ. There are 15 residues in the CDR3. CDR3 coding DNA: TGTGCCAGCAGCAGAACGGGACTGGGGCAAAATGAGCAGTTCTTC. This translates into CASSRTGLGQNEQFF.

DNA of the CDR3: TGTGCCATCAGTGAAGAGACTTCGAACACTGAAGCTTTCTTT. This gives the protein CAISEETSNTEAFF. This chain uses TRBV10-3 with TRBJ1-1, with D unclear. From germline, CDR1 is ENHRY and CDR2 SYGVKD. CDR3 length equals 14 residues. Trimming took off 3 bases at V and 1 base at J, with 9 bases between the two ends.

This clone occurred a few times. The chain couples TRBV30 to TRBJ1-1; no clear D. Germline values: CDR1 GTSNPN, CDR2 SVGIG (reference sequence). The V and J ends lost 3 bases and 0 bases respectively, with 17 bases between them. This CDR3 has 16 amino acids. This chain's CDR3 is CAWRAWESGVNTEAFF. The CDR3 nucleotides read TGTGCCTGGAGAGCCTGGGAGAGCGGTGTGAACACTGAAGCTTTCTTT. Full variable domain (outside the CDR3, taken from reference TRBV30 and TRBJ1-1): SQTIHQWPATLVQPVGSPLSLECTVEGTSNPNLYWYRQAAGRGLQLLFYSVGIGQISSEVPQNLSASRPQDRQFILSSKKLLLSDSGFYLCAWRAWESGVNTEAFFGQGTRLTVV.

The V and J genes are TRBV30 and TRBJ1-6; 10 bases are a match to TRBD1. Germline V gene data show CDR1 as GTSNPN and CDR2 as SVGIG (reference sequence). The CDR3 spans 14 residues. CDR3 coding DNA: TGTGCGGGACAGGGGAGCTCCTATAATTCACCCCTCCACTTT. This translates into CAGQGSSYNSPLHF.

This chain uses TRBV27 with TRBJ1-4; D may be TRBD1 (5 bases). This CDR3 has 13 amino acids. The germline V gene encodes CDR1 MNHEY and CDR2 SMNVEV (reference sequence). V shed 9 bases and J shed 4 bases, with 12 bases lying between them. As DNA, the CDR3 is TGTGCCAGTACAGGCGACCTTAATGAAAAACTGTTTTTT. Amino acid sequence: CASTGDLNEKLFF.

The genes are TRBV30 and TRBJ1-2, with D possibly being TRBD1 (6 bases). The CDR3 totals 13 residues. V was trimmed by 0 bases and J by 5 bases, leaving 10 bases between them. The germline V gene encodes CDR1 GTSNPN and CDR2 SVGIG (reference sequence). The DNA for the CDR3 is TGTGCCTGGAGTGTTACAGGGAGATATGGCTACACCTTC. Encoded protein: CAWSVTGRYGYTF.

The V call is TRBV7-9, the J call TRBJ1-2; perhaps TRBD1 as D (5 bases). The V and J ends lost 5 bases and 8 bases respectively, with 24 bases between them. Germline CDR1 and CDR2: SEHNR and FQNEAQ (reference sequence). CDR3 length: 16 amino acids. The CDR3 is CASSGSGHQLGIGYTF. In DNA, the CDR3 is TGTGCCAGCAGCGGATCCGGACATCAGTTAGGGATCGGCTACACCTTC.

V usage is TRBV4-1 and J usage is TRBJ2-3; D is unclear. This CDR3 spans 13 amino acids. CDR1 and CDR2 (germline): MGHRA, YSYEKL. V lost 1 base, J lost 10 bases, and 12 bases lay in between. Here the CDR3 DNA reads TGCGCCAGCAGCCAAGCGGGTACGGGTCCGCAGTATTTT. It codes for CASSQAGTGPQYF.

V usage is TRBV28 and J usage is TRBJ1-4; weak D call: TRBD1 (5 bases). V shed 2 bases and J shed 3 bases, with 13 bases lying between them. The CDR3 has 16 amino acids. Germline V lookup: CDR1 MDHEN, CDR2 SYDVKM. The CDR3 nucleotides read TGTGCCAGCAGTTTAGGGCGTCCACAGGCTAATGAAAAACTGTTTTTT. It yields the protein CASSLGRPQANEKLFF. The whole variable domain, remainder taken from reference TRBV28 and TRBJ1-4, is DVKVTQSSRYLVKRTGEKVFLECVQDMDHENMFWYRQDPGLGLRLIYFSYDVKMKEKGDIPEGYSVSREKKERFSLILESASTNQTSMYLCASSLGRPQANEKLFFGSGTQLSVL.

This chain connects TRBV12-3 or TRBV12-4 to TRBJ1-2; no clear D. V was pared by 3 bases and J by 4 bases, with 9 bases between. The CDR3 is 13 amino acids. The CDR3 DNA reads as TGTGCCAGCAGTTTCGGCCAGTCCTATGGCTACACCTTC. Its translation is CASSFGQSYGYTF.

V and J are TRBV7-8 and TRBJ2-7; 9 bases are shared with TRBD1. V trimming: 3 bases; J trimming: 7 bases; junction bases outside the gene matches: 10. The CDR3 has 15 residues. The germline CDR1 and CDR2 sequences are SGHVS and FQNEAQ. The CDR3 region has the DNA TGTGCCAGCAGCTTGGGACAGGGAGGGAGGACAGAGCAGTACTTC. Encoded protein: CASSLGQGGRTEQYF. Combining the CDR3 with reference TRBV7-8 and TRBJ2-7 gives the whole variable domain GAGVSQSPRYKVAKRGQDVALRCDPISGHVSLFWYQQALGQGPEFLTYFQNEAQLDKSGLPSDRFFAERPEGSVSTLKIQRTQQEDSAVYLCASSLGQGGRTEQYFGPGTRLTVT.

The gene calls are TRBV28 and TRBJ1-4; 10 nucleotides align to TRBD1. This CDR3 contains 16 residues. CDR1 is MDHEN and CDR2 is SYDVKM in the germline V gene. V shed 5 bases, J shed 3 bases, and the junction held 6 bases outside the gene matches. CDR3 loop: CASSLGQGLSNEKLFF. In DNA form, the CDR3 reads TGTGCCAGCAGTCTGGGACAGGGGCTGTCTAATGAAAAACTGTTTTTT. The whole variable domain, filled in from reference TRBV28 and TRBJ1-4, reads DVKVTQSSRYLVKRTGEKVFLECVQDMDHENMFWYRQDPGLGLRLIYFSYDVKMKEKGDIPEGYSVSREKKERFSLILESASTNQTSMYLCASSLGQGLSNEKLFFGSGTQLSVL.

The genes are TRBV7-2 and TRBJ1-2, with a tentative D call TRBD1 (6 bases). The germline V gene encodes CDR1 SGHTA and CDR2 FQGNSA. This CDR3 has 13 amino acids. The V gene lost 1 base and the J gene lost 8 bases, with 11 bases spanning the gap. The CDR3 coding sequence is TGTGCCAGCAGCTTAGTTACAGGGCGGGGCTACACCTTC. Residues: CASSLVTGRGYTF.

The rearrangement links TRBV27 to TRBJ2-3, with 10 nucleotides matching TRBD1. Per germline, CDR1 MNHEY and CDR2 SMNVEV (reference sequence). The CDR3 covers 18 residues. The V gene end was trimmed by 5 bases and the J gene end by 2 bases; junction bases not matched to a gene: 13. CDR3 residues: CASSPRQTGGEDTDTQYF. CDR3 nucleotides: TGTGCCAGCAGTCCACGGCAGACAGGGGGCGAAGACACAGATACGCAGTATTTT.

This clone has more than one count but fewer than ten. The J gene is TRBJ2-1, the V gene TRBV6-1; 8 nucleotides align to TRBD2. The CDR3 length is 15 residues. The J segment lost 6 bases and the V segment lost 2 bases, leaving 6 bases of the junction unmatched. Germline-derived CDR1 and CDR2 are MNHNS and SASEGT. CDR3 bases: TGTGCCAGCAGTGAAACTAGCGGTTCGGGCAATGAGCAGTTCTTC. Its protein is CASSETSGSGNEQFF.

The gene calls are TRBV5-1 and TRBJ1-1; tentatively, D is TRBD1 (6 bases). V was clipped by 4 bases and J by 1 base, with 11 bases between them. The germline gives CDR1 SGHRS, CDR2 YFSETQ. The CDR3 spans 14 residues. CDR3 DNA sequence: TGCGCCAGCAGCGCCAGGGGTACGAACACTGAAGCTTTCTTT. The encoded protein is CASSARGTNTEAFF. Using reference TRBV5-1 and TRBJ1-1 for the parts outside the CDR3, the full variable domain is KAGVTQTPRYLIKTRGQQVTLSCSPISGHRSVSWYQQTPGQGLQFLFEYFSETQRNKGNFPGRFSGRQFSNSRSEMNVSTLELGDSALYLCASSARGTNTEAFFGQGTRLTVV.

The chain recombines TRBV2 with TRBJ1-2; no firm D call. The length of the CDR3 is 14 residues. Trimming cost V 6 bases and J 9 bases, with 20 bases left between them. The germline gives CDR1 SNHLY, CDR2 FYNNEI. This CDR3 is CASSGIMPVASYTF. The CDR3 coding sequence is TGTGCCAGCAGCGGCATAATGCCCGTCGCGAGCTACACCTTC. The full variable domain, completed using reference TRBV2 and TRBJ1-2, is EPEVTQTPSHQVTQMGQEVILRCVPISNHLYFYWYRQILGQKVEFLVSFYNNEISEKSEIFDDQFSVERPDGSNFTLKIRSTKLEDSAMYFCASSGIMPVASYTFGSGTRLTVV.

CDR3 DNA sequence: TGCGCCAGCAGCCAAAACACTAGGTCCTACAATGAGCAGTTCTTC. Amino acid sequence: CASSQNTRSYNEQFF. The chain combines TRBV4-1 with TRBJ2-1, with D tentatively TRBD2 (5 bases). CDR3 length equals 15 residues. Germline values: CDR1 MGHRA, CDR2 YSYEKL. The germline V and J ends were trimmed by 2 bases and 1 base, with 9 bases remaining between them.

The CDR3 protein is CASSLGPDNQPQHF. CDR3 DNA sequence: TGTGCCAGCAGCCTGGGGCCCGATAATCAGCCCCAGCATTTT. V gene TRBV27 combines with J gene TRBJ1-5; perhaps TRBD1 as D (5 bases). This CDR3 is 14 amino acids long. Germline lookup yields CDR1 MNHEY and CDR2 SMNVEV (reference sequence). Between the trimmed V and J ends, which lost 6 bases and 4 bases, there was a span of 13 bases.

V gene TRBV19 combines with J gene TRBJ1-2; no clear D gene. The V end lost 0 bases, the J end lost 6 bases, and 8 bases lay between the germline ends. CDR1 is LNHDA, CDR2 SQIVND, per germline (reference sequence). This CDR3 contains 13 residues. The CDR3 region has the DNA TGTGCCAGTAGTATAGATCCTCGGGATGGCTACACCTTC. It translates to CASSIDPRDGYTF.

This clone was found a few times. The rearrangement uses TRBV20-1 and TRBJ2-3, with 11 positions matching TRBD2. Germline V CDR1 and CDR2: DFQATT, SNEGSKA (reference sequence). This CDR3 contains 16 residues. Trimming at V came to 3 bases and at J to 1 base, leaving 6 bases not matched to a gene. This CDR3 is CSASILAGGRTDTQYF. The CDR3 DNA is TGCAGTGCTAGTATATTAGCGGGGGGGCGCACAGATACGCAGTATTTT.

V is TRBV7-9 and J is TRBJ1-4, with a tentative D call TRBD1 (6 bases). CDR3 length equals 14 residues. Trimming left V 6 bases short and J 7 bases short, with 15 bases between. Germline V gene data show CDR1 as SEHNR and CDR2 as FQNEAQ (reference sequence). Written as DNA, the CDR3 is TGTGCCAGCAGTCGAACAGGGAGGAGTGAAAAACTGTTTTTT. It codes for CASSRTGRSEKLFF.

The chain carries TRBV28 and TRBJ1-2, with no clear D. The CDR3 contains 13 residues. Germline V lookup: CDR1 MDHEN, CDR2 SYDVKM. In DNA, the CDR3 is TGTGCGATCCTCAGGTCAACGGGCTATGGCTACACCTTC. It yields the protein CAILRSTGYGYTF.

This clone has only one observation. This chain joins TRBV7-9 and TRBJ2-1; possibly TRBD1 or TRBD2 for D (6 bases each). Trimming left V 5 bases short and J 7 bases short, with 18 bases between. The germline V gene has CDR1 SEHNR and CDR2 FQNEAQ (reference sequence). This CDR3 contains 15 residues. The CDR3 sequence: CASSVGGPQENEQFF. CDR3 nucleotide sequence: TGTGCCAGCAGCGTCGGGGGCCCACAGGAGAATGAGCAGTTCTTC. Using reference TRBV7-9 and TRBJ2-1 for the parts outside the CDR3, the full variable domain is DTGVSQNPRHKITKRGQNVTFRCDPISEHNRLYWYRQTLGQGPEFLTYFQNEAQLEKSRLLSDRFSAERPKGSFSTLEIQRTEQGDSAMYLCASSVGGPQENEQFFGPGTRLTVL.